This TCR beta chain was found in a study of early stage breast cancer tumors. About the study: Most of the 16 invasive tumors were ER+, PR+ and HER2-. The ER+/PR+/HER2- tumors included 7 to 9 ductal and four lobular carcinomas. Overall study results and limits: Blood repertoires resembled normal breast more than tumor.

CDR1 and CDR2 (germline): SGHRS, YFSETQ. This CDR3 has 15 residues. V trimming: 4 bases; J trimming: 0 bases; junction bases outside the gene matches: 3. Profiling relied on immunoSEQ multiplex PCR, and the TCRdb table lists in-frame clones only, not all of them. Of about 63,000 clones in the sample, around 80% are singletons; the top ten hold 3.4%. With respect to this clone: The target antigen is unknown.

V usage is TRBV5-1 and J usage is TRBJ2-1, with 8 positions matching TRBD2. This receptor was obtained from a person in their thirties with breast cancer. The sample consisted of blood. CDR3 nucleotide sequence: TGCGCCAGCAGCCGAAGCGGGAGCTCCTACAATGAGCAGTTCTTC. Translated, it gives CASSRSGSSYNEQFF.